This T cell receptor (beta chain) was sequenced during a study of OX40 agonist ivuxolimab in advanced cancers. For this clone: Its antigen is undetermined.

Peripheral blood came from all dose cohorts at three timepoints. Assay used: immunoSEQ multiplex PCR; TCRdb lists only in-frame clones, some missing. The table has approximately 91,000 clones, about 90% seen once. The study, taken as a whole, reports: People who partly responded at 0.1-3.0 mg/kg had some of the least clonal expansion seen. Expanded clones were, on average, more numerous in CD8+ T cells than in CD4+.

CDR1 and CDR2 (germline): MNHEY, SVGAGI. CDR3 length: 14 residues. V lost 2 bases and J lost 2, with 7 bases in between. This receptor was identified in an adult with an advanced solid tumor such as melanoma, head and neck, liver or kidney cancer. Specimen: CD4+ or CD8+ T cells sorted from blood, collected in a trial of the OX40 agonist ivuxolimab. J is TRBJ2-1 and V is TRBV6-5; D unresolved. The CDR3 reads CASSYGFPYNEQFF. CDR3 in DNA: TGTGCCAGCAGTTACGGATTCCCCTACAATGAGCAGTTCTTC.